This T cell receptor (beta chain) comes out of a study of human T cells and chemical hapten exposure. About the study: Patches with 0.01% DPC went on the upper back, and the tests were read at 6 days. Points from the study as a whole: Clustering by CDR3 similarity yielded significantly more large clusters from expanded TCRs than controls. As the donors had alopecia, their immune response may differ from healthy people's.

On this clonotype itself: Its cognate antigen is unknown.

Time point noted: pre-sensitization, week 0. Treatment given: therapeutic diphenylcyclopropenone sensitization with weekly scalp DPC. Unfractionated whole blood was the source of the extracted total RNA. TCRdb reprocessed the RACE reads via MiXCR and lists one record per CDR3 protein. The table has fewer than 140,000 distinct CDR3 sequences, 9.5% to 15% seen once. V gave up 8 bases and J gave up 10 bases, with 18 bases separating them. The CDR3 spans 13 residues. The receptor was derived from a woman between 45 and 60 years old with alopecia areata. Some clones in this sample may be carry-over from other donors' samples. The source was whole blood, collected in connection with sensitization to the hapten diphenylcyclopropenone (DPC). The chain employs TRBV12-3 or TRBV12-4 and TRBJ2-1; D unresolved. The CDR3 protein is CASEIWAEREQFF. DNA of the CDR3: TGTGCCAGCGAAATATGGGCCGAACGGGAGCAGTTCTTC.